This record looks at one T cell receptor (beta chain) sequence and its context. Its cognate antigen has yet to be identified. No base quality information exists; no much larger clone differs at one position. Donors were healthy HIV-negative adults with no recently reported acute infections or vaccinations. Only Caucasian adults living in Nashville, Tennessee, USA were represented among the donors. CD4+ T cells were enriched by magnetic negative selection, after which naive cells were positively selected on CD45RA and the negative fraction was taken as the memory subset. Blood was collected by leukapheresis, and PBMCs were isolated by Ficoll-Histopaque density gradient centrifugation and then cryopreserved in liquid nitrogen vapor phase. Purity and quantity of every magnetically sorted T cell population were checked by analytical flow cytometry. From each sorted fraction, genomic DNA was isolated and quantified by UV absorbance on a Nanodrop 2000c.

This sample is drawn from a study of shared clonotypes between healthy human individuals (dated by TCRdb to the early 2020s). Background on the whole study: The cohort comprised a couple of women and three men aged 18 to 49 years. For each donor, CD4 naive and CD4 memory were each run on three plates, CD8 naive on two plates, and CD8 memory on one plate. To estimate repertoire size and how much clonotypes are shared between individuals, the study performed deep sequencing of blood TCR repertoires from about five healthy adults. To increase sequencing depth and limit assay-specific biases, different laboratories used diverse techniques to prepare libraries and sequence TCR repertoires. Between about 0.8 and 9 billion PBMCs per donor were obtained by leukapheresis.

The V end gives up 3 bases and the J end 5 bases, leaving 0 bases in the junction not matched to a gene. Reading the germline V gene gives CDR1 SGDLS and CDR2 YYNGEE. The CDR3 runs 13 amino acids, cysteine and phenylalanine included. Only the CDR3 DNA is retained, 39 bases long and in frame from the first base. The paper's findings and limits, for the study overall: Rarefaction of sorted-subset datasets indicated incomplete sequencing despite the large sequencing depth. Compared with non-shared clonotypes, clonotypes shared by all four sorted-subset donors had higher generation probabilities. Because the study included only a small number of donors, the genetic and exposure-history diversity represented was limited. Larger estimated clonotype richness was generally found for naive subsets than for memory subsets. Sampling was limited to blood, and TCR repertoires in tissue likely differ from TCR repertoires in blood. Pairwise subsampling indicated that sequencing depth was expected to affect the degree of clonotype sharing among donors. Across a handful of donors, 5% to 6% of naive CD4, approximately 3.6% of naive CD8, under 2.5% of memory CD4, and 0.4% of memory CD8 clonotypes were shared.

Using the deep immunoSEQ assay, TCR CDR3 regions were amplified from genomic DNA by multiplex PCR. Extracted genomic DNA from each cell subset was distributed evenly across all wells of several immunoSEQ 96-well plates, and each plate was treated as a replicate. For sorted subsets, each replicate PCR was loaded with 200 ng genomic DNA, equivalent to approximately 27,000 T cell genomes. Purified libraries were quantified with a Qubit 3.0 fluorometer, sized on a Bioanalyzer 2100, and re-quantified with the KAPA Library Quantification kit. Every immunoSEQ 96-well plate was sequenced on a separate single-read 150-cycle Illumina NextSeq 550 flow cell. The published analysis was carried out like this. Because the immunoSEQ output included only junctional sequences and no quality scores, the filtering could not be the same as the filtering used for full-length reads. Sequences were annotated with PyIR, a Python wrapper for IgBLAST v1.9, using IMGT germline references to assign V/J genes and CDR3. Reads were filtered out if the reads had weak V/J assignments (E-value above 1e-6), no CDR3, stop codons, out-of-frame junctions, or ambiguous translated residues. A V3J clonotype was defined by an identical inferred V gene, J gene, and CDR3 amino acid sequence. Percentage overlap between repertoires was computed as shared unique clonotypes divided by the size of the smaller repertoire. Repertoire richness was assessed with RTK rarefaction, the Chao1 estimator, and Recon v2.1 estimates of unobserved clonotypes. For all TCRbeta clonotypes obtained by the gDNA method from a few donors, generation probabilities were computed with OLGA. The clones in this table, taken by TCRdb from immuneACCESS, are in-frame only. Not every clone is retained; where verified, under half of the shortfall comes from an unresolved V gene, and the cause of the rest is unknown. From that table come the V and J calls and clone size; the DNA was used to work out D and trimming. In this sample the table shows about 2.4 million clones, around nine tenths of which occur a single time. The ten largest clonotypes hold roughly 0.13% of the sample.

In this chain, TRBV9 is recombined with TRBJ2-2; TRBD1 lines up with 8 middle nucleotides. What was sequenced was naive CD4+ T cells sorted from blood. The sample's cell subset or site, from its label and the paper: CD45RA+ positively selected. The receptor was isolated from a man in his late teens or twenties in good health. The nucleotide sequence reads TGTGCCAGCAGCGACAGGGGGACCGGGGAGCTGTTTTTT. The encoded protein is CASSDRGTGELFF.